This TCR beta chain is drawn from a study of regulatory T cells in long-lasting Graves disease. Time point meaning: persistent/refractory GD, antithyroid drugs over 5 years with positive TRAb. The TCR library was made from RNA extracted from PBMCs. This CDR3 is 15 amino acids long. V gave up 3 bases and J gave up 4 bases; unmatched junction bases: 3. Details on this clonotype: Antigen unknown.

Arm-PCR of CDR3 regions with iRepertoire HTBI primers generated TCR beta libraries. TCRdb reanalysed the multiplex PCR reads using MiXCR and keeps one entry per CDR3 protein. The sample yields 350,000 to 500,000 distinct CDR3 sequences, around 20% seen once. Study-level findings and limits: Newly diagnosed Graves' patients exceeded persistent ones in TCR diversity.

The chain joins TRBV12-3 or TRBV12-4 to TRBJ2-3; 11 bases align to TRBD2. This clonotype originated in a female donor with Graves disease. The material was peripheral blood mononuclear cells (PBMCs), obtained when the disease was refractory, from a patient treated with antithyroid drugs. For the CDR3, the DNA is TGTGCCAGCAGTTTTATACTAGCGGGGGCAGATACGCAGTATTTT. Protein product: CASSFILAGADTQYF.